This T cell receptor (beta chain) was captured in a study of PD-1 blockade in mismatch repair-deficient tumors. Looking at the study overall: Enrolled about 2013-2016, patients had progressing, pretreated mismatch repair-deficient cancers of over nine types.

Overall study findings and caveats: Tumor-resident clones, often absent from pretreatment blood, expanded after pembrolizumab and then contracted.

There are 22 residues in the CDR3. Every patient had mismatch repair deficiency by PCR or immunohistochemistry. The TCR-sequenced patients were three responders to pembrolizumab. TCRdb's copy holds only in-frame clones and misses some; the assay was immunoSEQ multiplex PCR. The profile shows about 130,000 clones, 88% of them singletons. This clone was seen only once. The antigen is undetermined. The chain employs TRBV12-2 and TRBJ2-1. TRBV12-2 is given as a pseudogene. This sequence originates from an adult with mismatch repair-deficient cancer. The sample consisted of peripheral blood, taken roughly 70 weeks after starting pembrolizumab. The CDR3: CASRLELGLGGRSGSSYNEQFF. The CDR3 DNA follows: TGTGCAAGTCGCTTAGAACTCGGGTTAGGGGGGAGGTCGGGTAGCTCCTACAATGAGCAGTTCTTC.